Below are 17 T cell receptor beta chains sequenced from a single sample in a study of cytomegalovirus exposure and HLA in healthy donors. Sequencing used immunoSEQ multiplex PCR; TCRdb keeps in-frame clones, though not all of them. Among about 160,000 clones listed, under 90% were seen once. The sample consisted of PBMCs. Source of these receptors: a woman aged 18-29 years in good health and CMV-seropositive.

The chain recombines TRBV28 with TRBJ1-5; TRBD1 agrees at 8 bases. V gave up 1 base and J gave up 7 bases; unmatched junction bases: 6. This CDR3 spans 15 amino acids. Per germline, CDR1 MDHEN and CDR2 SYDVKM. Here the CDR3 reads CASSLSGQGRQPQHF. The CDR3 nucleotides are TGTGCCAGCAGTTTATCCGGACAGGGAAGGCAGCCCCAGCATTTT. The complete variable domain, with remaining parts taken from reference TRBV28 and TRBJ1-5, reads DVKVTQSSRYLVKRTGEKVFLECVQDMDHENMFWYRQDPGLGLRLIYFSYDVKMKEKGDIPEGYSVSREKKERFSLILESASTNQTSMYLCASSLSGQGRQPQHFGDGTRLSIL.

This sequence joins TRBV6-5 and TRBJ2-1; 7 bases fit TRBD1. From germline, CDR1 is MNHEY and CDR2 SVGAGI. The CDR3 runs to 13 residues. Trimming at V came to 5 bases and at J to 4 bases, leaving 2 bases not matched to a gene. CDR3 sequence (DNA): TGTGCCAGCAGTGGGACAGTTTACAATGAGCAGTTCTTC. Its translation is CASSGTVYNEQFF.

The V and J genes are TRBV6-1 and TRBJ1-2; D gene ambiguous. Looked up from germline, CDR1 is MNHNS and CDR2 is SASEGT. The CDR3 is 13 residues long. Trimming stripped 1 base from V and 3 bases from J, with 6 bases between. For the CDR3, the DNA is TGTGCCAGCAGTGAAGATGAGGACTATGGCTACACCTTC. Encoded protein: CASSEDEDYGYTF.

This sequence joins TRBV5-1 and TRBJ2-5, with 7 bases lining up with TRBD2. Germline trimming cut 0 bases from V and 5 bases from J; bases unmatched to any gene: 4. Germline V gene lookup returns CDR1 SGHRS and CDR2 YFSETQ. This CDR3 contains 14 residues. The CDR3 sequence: CASSLAAGPETQYF. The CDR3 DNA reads TGCGCCAGCAGCTTGGCAGCGGGACCGGAGACCCAGTACTTC.

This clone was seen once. In nucleotides, the CDR3 is TGTGCCAGCAGCGTAGGCAGGGGGCAGATGGGAAATGAAAAACTGTTTTTT. It specifies CASSVGRGQMGNEKLFF. V gene TRBV9 combines with J gene TRBJ1-4; 8 bases are a match to TRBD1. The V gene's germline CDR1 is SGDLS and CDR2 YYNGEE. The CDR3 runs 17 residues. V trimming: 0 bases; J trimming: 5 bases; junction bases outside the gene matches: 9.

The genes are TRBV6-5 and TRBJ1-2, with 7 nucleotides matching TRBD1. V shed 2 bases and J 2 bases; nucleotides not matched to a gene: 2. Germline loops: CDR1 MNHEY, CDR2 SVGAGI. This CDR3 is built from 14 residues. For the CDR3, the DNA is TGTGCCAGCAGTTACGGGACAGAGAACTATGGCTACACCTTC. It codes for CASSYGTENYGYTF.

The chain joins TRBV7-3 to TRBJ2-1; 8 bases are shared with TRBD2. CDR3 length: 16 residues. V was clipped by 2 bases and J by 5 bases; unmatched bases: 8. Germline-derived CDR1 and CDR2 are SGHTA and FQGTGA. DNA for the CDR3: TGTGCCAGCAGCTTAGCAACTAGCGGACCTGACAATGAGCAGTTCTTC. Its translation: CASSLATSGPDNEQFF.

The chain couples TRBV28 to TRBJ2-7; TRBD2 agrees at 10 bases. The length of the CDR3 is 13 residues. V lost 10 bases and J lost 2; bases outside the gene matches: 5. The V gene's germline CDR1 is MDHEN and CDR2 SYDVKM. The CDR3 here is CANKRGGTYEQYF. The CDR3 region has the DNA TGTGCCAACAAGCGGGGGGGGACCTACGAGCAGTACTTC.

CDR3 DNA: TGTGCCAGCATTCTGGCAGCTTCCATCCCCACTACTTCAGGCTACACCTTC. This gives the protein CASILAASIPTTSGYTF. The V call is TRBV5-6, the J call TRBJ1-2; D unresolved. Trimming stripped 6 bases from V and 8 bases from J, with 29 bases between. The germline CDR1 and CDR2 sequences are SGHDT and YYEEEE. The CDR3 length is 17 residues.

The CDR3 DNA follows: TGTGCCAGCAGTCCCGGACTGTCCTACGAGCAGTACTTC. Protein: CASSPGLSYEQYF. The chain recombines TRBV6-4 with TRBJ2-7, with D possibly matching TRBD2 (5 bases). The CDR3 length is 13 residues. V was pared by 5 bases and J by 1 base, with 9 bases between. Germline V CDR1 and CDR2: MRHNA, SNTAGT.

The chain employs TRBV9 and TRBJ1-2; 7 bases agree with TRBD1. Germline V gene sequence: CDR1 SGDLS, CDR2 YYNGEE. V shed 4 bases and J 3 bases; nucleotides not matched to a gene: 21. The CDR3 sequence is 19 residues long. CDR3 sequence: CASSLRGETGIRGYYGYTF. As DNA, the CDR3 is TGTGCCAGCAGCTTACGCGGGGAGACAGGGATTAGGGGGTACTATGGCTACACCTTC.

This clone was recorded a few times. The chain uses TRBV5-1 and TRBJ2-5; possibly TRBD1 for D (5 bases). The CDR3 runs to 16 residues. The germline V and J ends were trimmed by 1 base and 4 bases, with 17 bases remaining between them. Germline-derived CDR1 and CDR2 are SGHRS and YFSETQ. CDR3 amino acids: CASSLLISGLRETQYF. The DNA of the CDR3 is TGCGCCAGCAGCTTGTTAATCTCAGGGCTGCGAGAGACCCAGTACTTC.

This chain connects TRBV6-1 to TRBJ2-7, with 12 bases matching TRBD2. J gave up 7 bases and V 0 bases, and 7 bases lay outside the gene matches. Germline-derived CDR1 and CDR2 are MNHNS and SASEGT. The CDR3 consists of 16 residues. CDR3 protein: CASSEARLAGVGEQYF. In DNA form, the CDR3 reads TGTGCCAGCAGTGAAGCCAGACTAGCGGGAGTAGGGGAGCAGTACTTC.

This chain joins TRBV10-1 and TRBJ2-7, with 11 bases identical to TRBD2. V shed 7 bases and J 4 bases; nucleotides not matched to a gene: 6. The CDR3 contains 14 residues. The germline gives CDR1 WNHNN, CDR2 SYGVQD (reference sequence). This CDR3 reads CASKGLAGEYEQYF. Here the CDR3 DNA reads TGCGCCAGCAAAGGACTAGCGGGTGAATACGAGCAGTACTTC.

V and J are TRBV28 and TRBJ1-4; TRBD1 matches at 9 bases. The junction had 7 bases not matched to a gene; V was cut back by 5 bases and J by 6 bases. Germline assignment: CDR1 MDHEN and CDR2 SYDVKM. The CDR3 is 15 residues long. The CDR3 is CASSLGGQGHEKLFF. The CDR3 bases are TGTGCCAGCAGTCTAGGTGGACAGGGGCATGAAAAACTGTTTTTT.

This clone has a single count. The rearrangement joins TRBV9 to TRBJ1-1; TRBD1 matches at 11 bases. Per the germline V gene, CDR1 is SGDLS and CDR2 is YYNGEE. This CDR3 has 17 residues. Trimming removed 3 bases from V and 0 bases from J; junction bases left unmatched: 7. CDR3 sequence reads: CASSAWTGGYLNTEAFF. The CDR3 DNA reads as TGTGCCAGCAGCGCCTGGACAGGGGGCTATTTGAACACTGAAGCTTTCTTT.

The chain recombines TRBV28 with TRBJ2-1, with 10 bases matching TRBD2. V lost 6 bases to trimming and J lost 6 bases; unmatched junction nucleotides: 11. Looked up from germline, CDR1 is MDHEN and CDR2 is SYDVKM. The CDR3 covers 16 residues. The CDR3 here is CASSLSAGGPSNEQFF. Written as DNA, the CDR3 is TGTGCCAGCAGCCTTTCAGCGGGAGGGCCCTCCAATGAGCAGTTCTTC.